One sample yielded the 29 T cell receptor beta chains listed below, sequenced in a study of CD8 T cells in Susac syndrome. The authors reverse transcribed about 0.5 to 1 ug RNA with random hexamers. TCRdb re-called the immunoSEQ multiplex PCR reads with MiXCR, one entry per CDR3 protein. The sample consists of about 73,000 distinct CDR3 sequences, roughly 95% of them appearing once. Sequences were obtained from CD8+ T cells from PBMCs. Receptor source: a human donor with multiple sclerosis.

The CDR3 DNA is TGTGCCAGCAGCTTGGAGCGGGAGCAGGAGCAGTTCTTC. Translation gives CASSLEREQEQFF. The chain uses TRBV5-6 and TRBJ2-1, with 8 bases identical to TRBD2. CDR1 SGHDT and CDR2 YYEEEE come from the germline V gene. This CDR3 spans 13 amino acids. Losses at the gene ends were 0 bases for V and 10 bases for J; bases not matched to a gene: 3.

The chain joins TRBV7-9 to TRBJ1-4, with 8 bases lining up with TRBD1. Germline CDR1 reads SEHNR; CDR2 reads FQNEAQ (reference sequence). The CDR3 is 14 residues long. V was clipped by 5 bases and J by 6 bases; unmatched bases: 5. In DNA, the CDR3 is TGTGCCAGCAGCGTGGGACAGGACCATGAAAAACTGTTTTTT. Protein: CASSVGQDHEKLFF. The variable domain in full, completed from reference TRBV7-9 and TRBJ1-4, reads DTGVSQNPRHKITKRGQNVTFRCDPISEHNRLYWYRQTLGQGPEFLTYFQNEAQLEKSRLLSDRFSAERPKGSFSTLEIQRTEQGDSAMYLCASSVGQDHEKLFFGSGTQLSVL.

J is TRBJ1-1 and V is TRBV29-1; 9 bases match TRBD1. J lost 4 bases, V lost 4 bases, and 1 base had no gene match. CDR3 length equals 12 residues. The V gene's germline CDR1 is SQVTM and CDR2 ANQGSEA. This chain's CDR3 is CSVATGGTEAFF. In DNA form, the CDR3 reads TGCAGCGTTGCGACAGGGGGCACTGAAGCTTTCTTT.

The chain combines TRBV6-5 with TRBJ2-7, with D unresolved. V was pared by 6 bases and J by 4 bases, with 16 bases between. The CDR3 runs to 14 residues. CDR1 is MNHEY and CDR2 is SVGAGI in the germline V gene. The CDR3 nucleotides read TGTGCCAGCAGCCTTGACTCCCAGGCATACGAGCAGTACTTC. Translation gives CASSLDSQAYEQYF.

This chain uses TRBV27 with TRBJ2-1, with 10 bases lining up with TRBD1. Unmatched junction bases numbered 8, after V lost 5 bases and J lost 7 bases. From germline, CDR1 is MNHEY and CDR2 SMNVEV (reference sequence). This CDR3 is 15 amino acids long. CDR3 in amino acids: CASSRRQGALNEQFF. The CDR3, as DNA: TGTGCCAGCAGTCGCCGACAGGGGGCGCTGAATGAGCAGTTCTTC.

The V call is TRBV13, the J call TRBJ1-2; D might be TRBD1 (6 bases). Trimming left V 4 bases short and J 2 bases short, with 14 bases between. The CDR3 has 15 residues. From germline, CDR1 is PRHDT and CDR2 FYEKMQ (reference sequence). In DNA, the CDR3 is TGTGCCAGCAGCTCAACAGGGTCGGGGAACTATGGCTACACCTTC. This gives the protein CASSSTGSGNYGYTF.

The rearrangement uses TRBV7-9 and TRBJ2-4, with D maybe TRBD2 (6 bases). CDR1 and CDR2 from the germline V gene are SEHNR and FQNEAQ (reference sequence). This CDR3 spans 15 amino acids. V was shortened by 4 bases and J by 3 bases, with 13 bases between the two germline ends. Here the CDR3 reads CASSSLREGKNIQYF. CDR3 nucleotides: TGTGCCAGCAGCTCCCTGCGGGAAGGCAAAAACATTCAGTACTTC.

With respect to this clonotype: The junction shows a germline mismatch at one end, possibly a read error. In DNA form, the CDR3 reads TGTGCCAGCAGCGAAGAGGGGGCTGAGGGAAATGAGCAGTTCTTC. The encoded protein is CASSEEGAEGNEQFF. This chain connects TRBV3-1 to TRBJ2-1, with 7 bases matching TRBD1. The length of the CDR3 is 15 residues. Germline V gene data show CDR1 as LGHDT and CDR2 as YNNKEL (reference sequence).

V and J are TRBV24-1 and TRBJ1-5, with TRBD1 as a possible D gene (6 bases). CDR1 KGHDR and CDR2 SFDVKD come from the germline V gene. Trimming pared 3 bases from V and 3 bases from J, leaving 11 bases between. The CDR3 is made up of 15 amino acids. Here the CDR3 DNA reads TGTGCCACCAGTGATCGTACAGGGATCAATCAGCCCCAGCATTTT. Its translation: CATSDRTGINQPQHF.

A few counts support this clonotype. V usage is TRBV4-3 and J usage is TRBJ1-1; D unclear. CDR1 and CDR2 from the germline V gene are LGHNA and YSLEER. The CDR3 is 14 amino acids. V lost 0 bases and J lost 0, with 5 bases in between. CDR3 amino acids: CASSQDLVNTEAFF. CDR3 coding DNA: TGCGCCAGCAGCCAAGATTTGGTGAACACTGAAGCTTTCTTT.

J is TRBJ1-1 and V is TRBV5-4; the D gene is possibly TRBD1 (5 bases). This CDR3 region has 14 residues. The V gene lost 2 bases and the J gene lost 1 base, with 9 bases spanning the gap. Germline V gives CDR1 SGHNT, CDR2 YYREEE (reference sequence). The CDR3 reads CASSLPRENTEAFF. In nucleotides, the CDR3 is TGTGCCAGCAGCTTACCCAGGGAGAACACTGAAGCTTTCTTT.

This chain links TRBV7-9 with TRBJ2-1; TRBD2 matches 14 bases. Unmatched junction bases numbered 4, after V lost 2 bases and J lost 7 bases. The CDR3 has 16 residues. Germline values: CDR1 SEHNR, CDR2 FQNEAQ (reference sequence). The CDR3 nucleotides are TGTGCCAGCAGCTTATCGGGACTAGCGGGAGCAAATGAGCAGTTCTTC. Residues: CASSLSGLAGANEQFF.

The gene calls are TRBV4-1 and TRBJ2-3; D gene ambiguous. The CDR3 spans 11 residues. Germline values: CDR1 MGHRA, CDR2 YSYEKL. Trimming took off 1 base at V and 4 bases at J, with 0 bases between the two ends. Written as DNA, the CDR3 is TGCGCCAGCAGCCAAGCAGATACGCAGTATTTT. Amino acid sequence: CASSQADTQYF.

The chain has TRBV4-1 and TRBJ2-3; D remains ambiguous. The CDR3 contains 14 residues. The germline V gene encodes CDR1 MGHRA and CDR2 YSYEKL. With 8 bases removed from V and 2 bases from J, the gap between germline ends came to 14 bases. The CDR3 loop reads CASPHRSVTDTQYF. In DNA form, the CDR3 reads TGCGCCAGCCCTCACCGGTCCGTCACAGATACGCAGTATTTT.

This chain connects TRBV5-1 to TRBJ2-5, with D possibly TRBD1 on 5 matching bases. Germline CDR1 and CDR2: SGHRS and YFSETQ. CDR3 length equals 14 residues. V was trimmed by 0 bases and J by 5 bases, leaving 11 bases between them. The CDR3 coding sequence is TGCGCCAGCAGCTTGGACCAGGGTAGGGAGACCCAGTACTTC. It translates to CASSLDQGRETQYF.

This chain connects TRBV6-5 to TRBJ2-3; 7 nucleotides line up with TRBD1. The CDR3 is 14 residues long. The germline V gene encodes CDR1 MNHEY and CDR2 SVGAGI. The V gene end was trimmed by 4 bases and the J gene end by 2 bases; junction bases not matched to a gene: 3. The CDR3 here is CASSSTGPTDTQYF. CDR3 nucleotide sequence: TGTGCCAGCAGTTCGACAGGGCCCACAGATACGCAGTATTTT.

The gene calls are TRBV7-8 and TRBJ1-3, with D perhaps matching TRBD1 (5 bases). Trimming pared 5 bases from V and 0 bases from J, leaving 11 bases between. CDR3 length equals 15 residues. Germline-derived CDR1 and CDR2 are SGHVS and FQNEAQ. As DNA, the CDR3 is TGTGCCAGCAGCCCAGGGACCAGCTCTGGAAACACCATATATTTT. This translates into CASSPGTSSGNTIYF. Supplemented by reference TRBV7-8 and TRBJ1-3, the full variable domain reads GAGVSQSPRYKVAKRGQDVALRCDPISGHVSLFWYQQALGQGPEFLTYFQNEAQLDKSGLPSDRFFAERPEGSVSTLKIQRTQQEDSAVYLCASSPGTSSGNTIYFGEGSWLTVV.

This clonotype appeared a few times. J is TRBJ2-7 and V is TRBV7-2; TRBD2 might be the D (6 bases). The CDR3 covers 14 residues. V was clipped by 1 base and J by 0 bases, with 7 bases between them. The germline V gene encodes CDR1 SGHTA and CDR2 FQGNSA. The DNA of the CDR3 is TGTGCCAGCAGCTTAGGGGGGGTCTCCTACGAGCAGTACTTC. Protein: CASSLGGVSYEQYF.

This chain uses TRBV5-1 with TRBJ2-6, with 10 bases lining up with TRBD1. Germline V gives CDR1 SGHRS, CDR2 YFSETQ. Trimming cost V 1 base and J 1 base; bases outside gene matches: 2. The CDR3 sequence is 17 residues long. The CDR3 nucleotides are TGCGCCAGCAGCTTGAGGGACAGGGGATCTGGGGCCAACGTCCTGACTTTC. It is translated as CASSLRDRGSGANVLTF.

V usage is TRBV30 and J usage is TRBJ1-1; D remains unclear. This CDR3 is 13 amino acids long. V shed 2 bases and J shed 1 base, with 8 bases lying between them. Germline CDR1 and CDR2: GTSNPN and SVGIG (reference sequence). This CDR3 reads CAWSRPQNTEAFF. The CDR3 bases are TGTGCCTGGAGTCGACCACAGAACACTGAAGCTTTCTTT.

The chain links TRBV14 to TRBJ2-7; no clear D. This CDR3 has 17 residues. Per the germline V gene, CDR1 is SGHDN and CDR2 is FVKESK. V gave up 3 bases and J gave up 1 base, with 19 bases separating them. The CDR3 region is CASSHADLPYGSYEQYF. The CDR3 DNA reads as TGTGCCAGCAGCCACGCCGACCTGCCCTACGGGTCCTACGAGCAGTACTTC.

This chain joins TRBV6-4 and TRBJ1-5; D perhaps matches TRBD1 (5 bases). The CDR3 is 13 residues long. V lost 6 bases and J 1 base, leaving 7 bases between the germline ends. Germline CDR1 reads MRHNA; CDR2 reads SNTAGT. This CDR3 reads CASSRDSNQPQHF. CDR3 nucleotide sequence: TGTGCCAGCAGCCGGGACAGCAATCAGCCCCAGCATTTT.

Written as DNA, the CDR3 is TGTGCCAGCAGAAACTACACAGGGAACACCGGGGAGCTGTTTTTT. It yields the protein CASRNYTGNTGELFF. This sequence joins TRBV12-3 or TRBV12-4 and TRBJ2-2, with D possibly being TRBD1 (5 bases). The ends were cut back, 6 bases at V and 1 base at J, with 12 bases in the middle. The CDR3 is made up of 15 amino acids.

The rearrangement joins TRBV12-3 or TRBV12-4 to TRBJ2-7; D is unresolved. The CDR3 is made up of 14 amino acids. V was trimmed by 6 bases and J by 2 bases, leaving 14 bases between them. In DNA, the CDR3 is TGTGCCAGCAGCGACGCTGCCCCCACCTACGAGCAGTACTTC. This codes for CASSDAAPTYEQYF.

CDR3 protein: CASSHGDRDSNQPQHF. CDR3 coding DNA: TGCGCCAGCAGCCACGGGGACAGAGATAGCAATCAGCCCCAGCATTTT. The chain employs TRBV4-3 and TRBJ1-5; 7 bases are shared with TRBD1. Trimming removed 3 bases from V and 0 bases from J; junction bases left unmatched: 5. The CDR3 is 16 residues long. Germline V CDR1 and CDR2: LGHNA, YSLEER.

This rearrangement joins TRBV4-3 to TRBJ1-5; D is unresolved. The V end was cut by 0 bases, the J end by 5 bases, with 14 bases between. CDR1 is LGHNA and CDR2 is YSLEER in the germline V gene. The CDR3 has 16 amino acids. DNA for the CDR3: TGCGCCAGCAGCCAAGATAGGTTTGGGGAGGATCAGCCCCAGCATTTT. Translated: CASSQDRFGEDQPQHF.

V and J are TRBV29-1 and TRBJ2-1; TRBD1 agrees at 8 bases. V trimming: 4 bases; J trimming: 5 bases; junction bases outside the gene matches: 4. This CDR3 region has 13 residues. CDR1 is SQVTM and CDR2 is ANQGSEA in the germline V gene. CDR3 bases: TGCAGCGTTGTCGGGACAGGTCACAATGAGCAGTTCTTC. This codes for CSVVGTGHNEQFF.

The gene calls are TRBV6-6 and TRBJ2-7; TRBD1 matches at 7 bases. The germline V gene has CDR1 MNHNY and CDR2 SVGAGI (reference sequence). Trimming cost V 6 bases and J 6 bases; bases outside gene matches: 11. The length of the CDR3 is 14 residues. The CDR3 DNA is TGTGCCAGCAGGCTAGACAGGGTAGGAAGCGAGCAGTACTTC. Protein sequence: CASRLDRVGSEQYF.

The rearrangement joins TRBV19 to TRBJ2-1, with TRBD2 as a possible D gene (7 bases). The length of the CDR3 is 16 residues. Germline CDR1 LNHDA, CDR2 SQIVND (reference sequence). Trimming removed 1 base from V and 2 bases from J, with 12 bases in between. The CDR3 region has the DNA TGTGCCAGTAGTATAGTAGGGGGGGTTACCTACAATGAGCAGTTCTTC. Translation: CASSIVGGVTYNEQFF.